The rows below give T cell receptor beta chains drawn from one sample of a study of T cell responses to AZD1222 COVID-19 vaccine. Method: immunoSEQ multiplex PCR; TCRdb's copy keeps in-frame clones and lacks some. The sample has 90,000 to 120,000 clones; about nine tenths are singletons. The sample consisted of peripheral blood, taken on day 0 of AZD1222 vaccination. The source is an adult in good health. The CDR3 runs from the conserved cysteine through the conserved F or W. The D gene is left open where the match is weak. Only some rows state a clone size, as once, few, many or a class for expanded clones.

d_call: TRBD2; clone_size: NA; j_call: TRBJ2-7; v_call: TRBV28; cdr3_nt: TGTGCCAGCAGCCTGGTGGGGGGGGCCTACGAGCAGTACTTC; cdr3_aa: CASSLVGGAYEQYF
d_call: NA; clone_size: few; j_call: TRBJ2-1; v_call: TRBV29-1; cdr3_nt: TGCAGCGTTGAAGAAAGAGATTATGAGCAGTTCTTC; cdr3_aa: CSVEERDYEQFF
d_call: NA; clone_size: NA; j_call: TRBJ2-3; v_call: TRBV30; cdr3_nt: TGTGCCTGGAGTGACTCCGGGCGGAGACGCACAGATACGCAGTATTTT; cdr3_aa: CAWSDSGRRRTDTQYF
d_call: NA; clone_size: once; j_call: TRBJ1-3; v_call: TRBV28; cdr3_nt: TGTGCCAGCACGAGGCGGAGAAGCTCTGGAAACACCATATATTTT; cdr3_aa: CASTRRRSSGNTIYF
d_call: NA; clone_size: NA; j_call: TRBJ2-3; v_call: TRBV30; cdr3_nt: TGTGCCTGGAGTGTACACGGATGGGGGGCGACAGATACGCAGTATTTT; cdr3_aa: CAWSVHGWGATDTQYF
d_call: NA; clone_size: NA; j_call: TRBJ2-7; v_call: TRBV18; cdr3_nt: TGTGCCAGCTCACCACCGACCAGAGGAGGCTACGAGCAGTACTTC; cdr3_aa: CASSPPTRGGYEQYF
d_call: TRBD2; clone_size: NA; j_call: TRBJ2-7; v_call: TRBV4-3; cdr3_nt: TGCGCCAGCAGCCAAGATCTGCGGACTAGCATCAACTACGAGCAGTACTTC; cdr3_aa: CASSQDLRTSINYEQYF
d_call: NA; clone_size: NA; j_call: TRBJ1-1; v_call: TRBV6-5; cdr3_nt: TGTGCCAGCAGTACCTGGGGGGGGAACACTGAAGCTTTCTTT; cdr3_aa: CASSTWGGNTEAFF
d_call: NA; clone_size: NA; j_call: TRBJ1-5; v_call: TRBV12-3/TRBV12-4; cdr3_nt: TGTGCCAGCAGTGGGCCGAGGCAGCCCCAGCATTTT; cdr3_aa: CASSGPRQPQHF
d_call: TRBD1; clone_size: NA; j_call: TRBJ1-1; v_call: TRBV29-1; cdr3_nt: TGCAGCATTCCCGGGACAGGAATTTCTTTCTTT; cdr3_aa: CSIPGTGISFF
d_call: NA; clone_size: NA; j_call: TRBJ2-7; v_call: TRBV6-5; cdr3_nt: TGTGCCAGCAGCACAAGGGGGAGGCCCTCCGAGCAGTACTTC; cdr3_aa: CASSTRGRPSEQYF
d_call: TRBD2; clone_size: once; j_call: TRBJ2-3; v_call: TRBV7-2; cdr3_nt: TGTCCTAGCCGGCTAGCGGGACCAGATACGCAGTATTTT; cdr3_aa: CPSRLAGPDTQYF
d_call: NA; clone_size: NA; j_call: TRBJ2-7; v_call: TRBV11-2; cdr3_nt: TGTGCCAGTAGTACCTACGGAGGGGGAGGCTACGAGCAGTACTTC; cdr3_aa: CASSTYGGGGYEQYF
d_call: NA; clone_size: NA; j_call: TRBJ2-2; v_call: TRBV6-5; cdr3_nt: TGTGCCAGCAGAACAGGGTTTCCCGGGGAGCTGTTTTTT; cdr3_aa: CASRTGFPGELFF
d_call: NA; clone_size: NA; j_call: TRBJ1-2; v_call: TRBV19; cdr3_nt: TGTGCCAGTAAAGGACAGACTAACTATGGCTACACCTTC; cdr3_aa: CASKGQTNYGYTF
d_call: NA; clone_size: NA; j_call: TRBJ1-4; v_call: TRBV7-9; cdr3_nt: TGTGCCAGCAGCTTTTTTAAGGGGGATGAAAAACTGTTTTTT; cdr3_aa: CASSFFKGDEKLFF
d_call: TRBD2; clone_size: NA; j_call: TRBJ2-3; v_call: TRBV7-3; cdr3_nt: TGTGCCAGCAGCTTTGCGGGGGGGCCGGGAACAGATACGCAGTATTTT; cdr3_aa: CASSFAGGPGTDTQYF
d_call: NA; clone_size: NA; j_call: TRBJ2-3; v_call: TRBV6-5; cdr3_nt: TGTGCCAGCAGTTACCGCAGGGTTATCACAGATACGCAGTATTTT; cdr3_aa: CASSYRRVITDTQYF
d_call: NA; clone_size: NA; j_call: TRBJ1-1; v_call: TRBV28; cdr3_nt: TGTGCCAGCAACCGGGACGGGACAAACACTGAAGCTTTCTTT; cdr3_aa: CASNRDGTNTEAFF
d_call: NA; clone_size: NA; j_call: TRBJ1-1; v_call: TRBV2; cdr3_nt: TGTGCCAGCAGTGAAGCGGGTAGGAGGAACACTGAAGCTTTCTTT; cdr3_aa: CASSEAGRRNTEAFF
d_call: NA; clone_size: few; j_call: TRBJ1-3; v_call: TRBV19; cdr3_nt: TGTGCCAGTACAGGGAACTCTGGAAACACCATATATTTT; cdr3_aa: CASTGNSGNTIYF
d_call: TRBD1; clone_size: once; j_call: TRBJ1-2; v_call: TRBV18; cdr3_nt: TGTGCCAGCTCTCCGAGCCCCGGGACAGGGGGCCGGTATGGCTACACCTTC; cdr3_aa: CASSPSPGTGGRYGYTF
d_call: TRBD1; clone_size: once; j_call: TRBJ1-3; v_call: TRBV28; cdr3_nt: TGTGCCAGCAGTTCCGGGACAGGGGTGGGAAACACCATATATTTT; cdr3_aa: CASSSGTGVGNTIYF
d_call: TRBD2; clone_size: once; j_call: TRBJ2-1; v_call: TRBV9; cdr3_nt: TGTGCCAGCAGCGTAGGGACTAGCGGGAGGTCTCACTACAATGAGCAGTTCTTC; cdr3_aa: CASSVGTSGRSHYNEQFF
d_call: NA; clone_size: NA; j_call: TRBJ2-6; v_call: TRBV15; cdr3_nt: TGTGCCACCAGCAGAGTTGAGGGTAGTTCCCTCTCTGGGGCCAACGTCCTGACTTTC; cdr3_aa: CATSRVEGSSLSGANVLTF
d_call: NA; clone_size: once; j_call: TRBJ2-2; v_call: TRBV2; cdr3_nt: TGTGCCAGCAGCGAACAGGGTCTCTACACCGGGGAGCTGTTTTTT; cdr3_aa: CASSEQGLYTGELFF
d_call: TRBD2; clone_size: NA; j_call: TRBJ2-3; v_call: TRBV13; cdr3_nt: TGTGCCAGCAGCCTACGACTAGCGGGGAGATCAGATACGCAGTATTTT; cdr3_aa: CASSLRLAGRSDTQYF
d_call: TRBD1; clone_size: NA; j_call: TRBJ1-2; v_call: TRBV4-3; cdr3_nt: TGCGCCAGCAGCAGGGCCTATGGACAGGAGAACTATGGCTACACCTTC; cdr3_aa: CASSRAYGQENYGYTF
d_call: TRBD1; clone_size: NA; j_call: TRBJ2-1; v_call: TRBV29-1; cdr3_nt: TGCAGCGTTGAAATTCCCAGGGGGCTCTACAATGAGCAGTTCTTC; cdr3_aa: CSVEIPRGLYNEQFF
d_call: TRBD2; clone_size: NA; j_call: TRBJ2-1; v_call: TRBV10-3; cdr3_nt: TGTGCCAGCTCGGGGGGGTCCTACAATGAGCAGTTCTTC; cdr3_aa: CASSGGSYNEQFF
d_call: TRBD1; clone_size: NA; j_call: TRBJ2-5; v_call: TRBV9; cdr3_nt: TGTGCCAGCAGCGTGACAGGGTCGGGAGAGACCCAGTACTTC; cdr3_aa: CASSVTGSGETQYF
d_call: NA; clone_size: NA; j_call: TRBJ2-7; v_call: TRBV14; cdr3_nt: TGTGCCAGCAGCCAATTCCCGAAGGGGTATTACGAGCAGTACTTC; cdr3_aa: CASSQFPKGYYEQYF
d_call: NA; clone_size: NA; j_call: TRBJ1-1; v_call: TRBV4-3; cdr3_nt: TGCGCCAGCAGCCAGGGGGGACCGACGAACACTGAAGCTTTCTTT; cdr3_aa: CASSQGGPTNTEAFF
d_call: TRBD1; clone_size: NA; j_call: TRBJ1-4; v_call: TRBV30; cdr3_nt: TGTGCCTGGAGTGTAGGGGGCAGGATTGAAAAACTGTTTTTT; cdr3_aa: CAWSVGGRIEKLFF
d_call: NA; clone_size: NA; j_call: TRBJ1-6; v_call: TRBV7-2; cdr3_nt: TGTGCCAGCAGCTTGGGTGGTGGCAGGGGAGATTCACCCCTCCACTTT; cdr3_aa: CASSLGGGRGDSPLHF
d_call: TRBD1; clone_size: NA; j_call: TRBJ2-7; v_call: TRBV11-2; cdr3_nt: TGTGCCAGCAGCGACAGCGGGACAGGGTACGAGCAGTACTTC; cdr3_aa: CASSDSGTGYEQYF